This entry features one TCR beta chain sequence. A much larger clone is a single base away; this may be a read error. The data stem from a study of molecular identifiers for immune sequencing clone quantification. Bulk TCR libraries were made with methods that had been previously described and with listed TCR primers. TCRdb reprocessed the PCR reads with MiXCR, giving one entry per CDR3 protein. Among 85,000 to 120,000 distinct CDR3 sequences listed, around 30% were seen once. Sequencing used naive CD8+ T cells from blood, with Jurkat cell RNA spiked in. Subset given: FACS-sorted CD8+CD4-CCR7+CD45RA+ naive T cells. The TCR was taken from a human donor in good health. Some libraries in this study had Jurkat cell RNA spiked in.

CDR3: CASSLNERFGYTF. In nucleotides, the CDR3 is TGTGCCAGCAGTTTAAACGAGAGGTTTGGCTACACCTTC. The chain links TRBV7-9 to TRBJ1-2; D remains ambiguous. Trimming cost V 6 bases and J 7 bases, with 15 bases left between them. The CDR3 sequence is 13 residues long. Germline V gene lookup returns CDR1 SEHNR and CDR2 FQNEAQ (reference sequence). Looking up the rest from reference TRBV7-9 and TRBJ1-2 gives the full variable domain: DTGVSQNPRHKITKRGQNVTFRCDPISEHNRLYWYRQTLGQGPEFLTYFQNEAQLEKSRLLSDRFSAERPKGSFSTLEIQRTEQGDSAMYLCASSLNERFGYTFGSGTRLTVV.